The sequence of this TCR beta chain was determined in a study of Ad26.COV2.S vaccination and SARS-CoV-2 variants. Study-wide context: Participants got Ad26.COV2.S intramuscularly, once or twice 56 days apart. Findings of the study overall: Vaccinated and placebo-treated recipients had similar non-spike TCR breadth. Vaccine recipients posted higher spike-specific TCR breadth than their placebo counterparts.

A note on this clone: Its antigen remains unknown.

The treatment denotes: some 20 received Ad26.COV2.S at low or high dose, single or two shots; 5 received placebo; per-sample allocation not given. Collection of samples fell on day 63 after the first vaccine or placebo injection. The method was immunoSEQ multiplex PCR; TCRdb's version includes in-frame clones alone and lacks a portion of them. The sample lists roughly 420,000 clones; roughly 90% were seen once. The clonotype was recovered from a person between 18 and 65 years old who received the Ad26.COV2.S COVID-19 vaccine or a placebo. The source material was peripheral blood, sampled in a trial of Ad26.COV2.S vaccine versus placebo.

The CDR3 protein is CASSQGRSRDGYTF. The CDR3 DNA reads as TGTGCCAGCAGCCAGGGACGGTCGCGCGACGGCTACACCTTC. The chain recombines TRBV3-1 (or the pseudogene TRBV3-2) with TRBJ1-2; D perhaps matches TRBD1 (5 bases). CDR3 length: 14 amino acids. CDR1 LGHDT and CDR2 YNNKEL come from the germline V gene (reference sequence). Trimming took off 3 bases at V and 8 bases at J, with 16 bases between the two ends.